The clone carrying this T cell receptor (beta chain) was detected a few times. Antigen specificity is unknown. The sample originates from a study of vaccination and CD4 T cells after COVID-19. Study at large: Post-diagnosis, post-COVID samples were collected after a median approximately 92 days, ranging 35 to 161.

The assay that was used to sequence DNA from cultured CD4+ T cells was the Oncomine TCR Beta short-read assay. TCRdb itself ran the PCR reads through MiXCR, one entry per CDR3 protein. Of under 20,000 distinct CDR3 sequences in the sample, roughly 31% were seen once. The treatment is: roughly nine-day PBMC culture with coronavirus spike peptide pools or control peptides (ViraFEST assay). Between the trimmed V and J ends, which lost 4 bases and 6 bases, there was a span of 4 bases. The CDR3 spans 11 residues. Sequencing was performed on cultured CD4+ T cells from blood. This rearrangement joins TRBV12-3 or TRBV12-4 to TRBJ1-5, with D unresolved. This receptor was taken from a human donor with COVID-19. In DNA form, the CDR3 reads TGTGCCAGCAGTTCTGGTCAGCCCCAGCATTTT. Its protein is CASSSGQPQHF.